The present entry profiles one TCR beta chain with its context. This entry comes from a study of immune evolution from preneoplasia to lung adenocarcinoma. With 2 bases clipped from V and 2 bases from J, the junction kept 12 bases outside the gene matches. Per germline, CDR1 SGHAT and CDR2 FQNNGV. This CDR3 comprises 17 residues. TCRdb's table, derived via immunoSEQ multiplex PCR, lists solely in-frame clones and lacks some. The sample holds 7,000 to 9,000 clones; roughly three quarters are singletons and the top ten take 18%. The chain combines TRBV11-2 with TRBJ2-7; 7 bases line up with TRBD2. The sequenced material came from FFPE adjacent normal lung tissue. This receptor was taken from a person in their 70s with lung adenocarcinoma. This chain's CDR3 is CASSLSLGGVGAYEQYF. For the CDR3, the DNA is TGTGCCAGCAGCTTAAGCTTGGGGGGGGTGGGCGCCTACGAGCAGTACTTC.